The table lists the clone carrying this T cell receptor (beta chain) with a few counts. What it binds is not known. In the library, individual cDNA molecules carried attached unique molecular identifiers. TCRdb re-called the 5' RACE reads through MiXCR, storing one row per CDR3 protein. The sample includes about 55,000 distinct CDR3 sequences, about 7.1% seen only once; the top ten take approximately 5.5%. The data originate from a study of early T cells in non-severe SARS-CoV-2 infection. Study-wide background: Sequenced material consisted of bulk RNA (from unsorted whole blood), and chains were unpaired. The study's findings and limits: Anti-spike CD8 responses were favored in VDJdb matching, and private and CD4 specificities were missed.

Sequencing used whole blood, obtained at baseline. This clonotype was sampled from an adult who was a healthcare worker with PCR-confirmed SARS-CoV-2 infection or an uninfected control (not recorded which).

In DNA form, the CDR3 reads TGTGCCAGCAGTTCTCAGGGTCTTGTAGCAGGCTATGGCTACACCTTC. It yields the protein CASSSQGLVAGYGYTF. The V call is TRBV27, the J call TRBJ1-2, with D maybe TRBD1 (5 bases). CDR3 length equals 16 residues. CDR1 is MNHEY and CDR2 is SMNVEV in the germline V gene (reference sequence). Trimming pared 4 bases from V and 4 bases from J, leaving 19 bases between.